The 30 T cell receptor beta chains listed next were all sequenced from one sample in a study of blood T cell repertoires in COVID-19. Sequenced by immunoSEQ multiplex PCR; TCRdb stores in-frame clones only, minus some. The sample lists some 180,000 clones, 79% occurring once. Sequenced sample: PBMCs or T cells enriched from blood (not recorded which). The origin of the receptors is a woman between 70 and 85 years old in a cohort exposed to, infected with or recovered from COVID-19 (not recorded which).

V is TRBV5-1 and J is TRBJ2-3, with 8 bases lining up with TRBD2. V shed 2 bases and J 5 bases; nucleotides not matched to a gene: 10. Germline CDR1 SGHRS, CDR2 YFSETQ. The CDR3 is made up of 16 amino acids. DNA of the CDR3: TGCGCCAGCAGCTTAATCCTCGCTAGCGGGCAAGATACGCAGTATTTT. Amino acids: CASSLILASGQDTQYF.

The gene calls are TRBV24-1 and TRBJ2-5; 10 bases match TRBD2. This CDR3 spans 17 amino acids. Germline V gene sequence: CDR1 KGHDR, CDR2 SFDVKD. The J segment lost 1 base and the V segment lost 9 bases, leaving 13 bases of the junction unmatched. The chain's CDR3 is CATSRGSLAGAQETQYF. CDR3 sequence (DNA): TGTGCCACCTCCAGGGGTTCCCTAGCGGGAGCCCAAGAGACCCAGTACTTC.

This clone was picked up one time. The chain employs TRBV28 and TRBJ2-7; 9 bases line up with TRBD2. Germline lookup yields CDR1 MDHEN and CDR2 SYDVKM. Losses at the gene ends were 7 bases for V and 0 bases for J; bases not matched to a gene: 4. This CDR3 comprises 14 residues. The CDR3 nucleotides are TGTGCCAGCACTAGCGGGATAAGCTCCTACGAGCAGTACTTC. Protein: CASTSGISSYEQYF.

This chain links TRBV5-1 with TRBJ2-3; 7 nucleotides agree with TRBD2. Germline CDR1 is SGHRS and CDR2 is YFSETQ. V was pared by 0 bases and J by 5 bases, with 12 bases of the junction left unmatched. The CDR3 covers 17 residues. The CDR3 nucleotides are TGCGCCAGCAGCTTGGGGAGCGGCGGGAGTTCCGGAGATACGCAGTATTTT. Translated, it gives CASSLGSGGSSGDTQYF.

This clone was counted a few times. The rearrangement joins TRBV19 to TRBJ1-6, with TRBD1 identical over 9 bases. Germline lookup yields CDR1 LNHDA and CDR2 SQIVND (reference sequence). V was pared by 8 bases and J by 7 bases, with 9 bases of the junction left unmatched. The CDR3 length is 15 residues. The DNA for the CDR3 is TGTGCCAGTCGCGACCCCGGGACAGGGAATTCACCCCTCCACTTT. Residues: CASRDPGTGNSPLHF.

Remarks on this clone: The junction departs from germline at one end; a sequencing error may be responsible. This chain connects TRBV4-2 to TRBJ1-4; possible D gene TRBD1, 6 bases. Germline lookup yields CDR1 LGHNA and CDR2 YNFKEQ. This CDR3 spans 17 amino acids. Here the CDR3 reads CASTQEGGGLTQEKLFF. The DNA for the CDR3 is TGTGCCAGCACCCAAGAAGGGGGGGGCCTTACTCAGGAAAAACTGTTTTTT.

This clone has a handful of counts. This chain links TRBV28 with TRBJ2-4, with D possibly matching TRBD1 (6 bases). The V and J ends lost 6 bases and 0 bases respectively, with 12 bases between them. Germline V gives CDR1 MDHEN, CDR2 SYDVKM. The CDR3 covers 15 residues. The CDR3 bases are TGTGCCAGCAGAGATCCAGGGGAAGCCAAAAACATTCAGTACTTC. Its protein product is CASRDPGEAKNIQYF.

This chain connects TRBV3-1 (or the pseudogene TRBV3-2) to TRBJ2-1, with D unclear. V lost 3 bases, J lost 0 bases, and 12 bases lay in between. Germline values: CDR1 LGHDT, CDR2 YNNKEL (reference sequence). CDR3 length equals 16 residues. The DNA of the CDR3 is TGTGCCAGCAGCCAGGCCCTCGGCGGCTCCTACAATGAGCAGTTCTTC. Translation gives CASSQALGGSYNEQFF.

J is TRBJ2-7 and V is TRBV25-1, with D possibly being TRBD2 (5 bases). V lost 10 bases to trimming and J lost 6 bases, with 25 bases between them. Germline-derived CDR1 and CDR2 are MGHDK and SYGVNS. CDR3 length: 15 residues. CDR3 sequence: CATAGGGWVRREQYF. CDR3 coding DNA: TGTGCCACCGCCGGAGGAGGTTGGGTCAGACGCGAGCAGTACTTC.

The chain carries TRBV6-5 and TRBJ2-2, with 9 bases matching TRBD1. V lost 6 bases to trimming and J lost 5 bases; unmatched junction nucleotides: 7. This CDR3 spans 15 amino acids. The V gene's germline CDR1 is MNHEY and CDR2 SVGAGI. CDR3 sequence (DNA): TGTGCCAGCAGCAGAGGACAGGGGTGGACCGGGGAGCTGTTTTTT. Encoded protein: CASSRGQGWTGELFF.

The rearrangement joins TRBV27 to TRBJ2-5; D not resolved. V dropped 7 bases and J dropped 4 bases, with 16 bases sitting between them. This CDR3 contains 14 residues. CDR1 and CDR2 (germline): MNHEY, SMNVEV (reference sequence). The CDR3 loop reads CASKKAGSGETQYF. The CDR3 DNA reads TGTGCCAGCAAAAAAGCCGGGTCCGGAGAGACCCAGTACTTC.

V usage is TRBV11-2 and J usage is TRBJ2-2, with a weak D call TRBD2 (5 bases). There are 15 residues in the CDR3. Per germline, CDR1 SGHAT and CDR2 FQNNGV. The V end lost 3 bases, the J end lost 1 base, and 9 bases lay between the germline ends. This chain's CDR3 is CASSFTGVNTGELFF. In DNA form, the CDR3 reads TGTGCCAGCAGCTTTACCGGGGTGAACACCGGGGAGCTGTTTTTT.

This chain joins TRBV5-1 and TRBJ1-2; 8 bases are shared with TRBD1. The CDR3 consists of 14 residues. J was trimmed by 8 bases and V by 5 bases; bases with no gene match: 11. The germline CDR1 and CDR2 sequences are SGHRS and YFSETQ. CDR3 in amino acids: CASRLDRGSGGYTF. The CDR3 bases are TGCGCCAGCAGACTCGACAGGGGTTCGGGCGGCTACACCTTC.

This clone has a single count. The V and J genes are TRBV7-8 and TRBJ1-4; no reliable D call. Germline V gene sequence: CDR1 SGHVS, CDR2 FQNEAQ. The V and J ends lost 4 bases and 3 bases respectively, with 9 bases between them. The CDR3 is 14 amino acids. Written as DNA, the CDR3 is TGTGCCAGCAGCTCCGGTGGGCCTAATGAAAAACTGTTTTTT. As protein: CASSSGGPNEKLFF.

The genes are TRBV6-5 and TRBJ2-1; 13 bases agree with TRBD2. The CDR3 extends over 14 amino acids. Germline V gives CDR1 MNHEY, CDR2 SVGAGI. V dropped 8 bases and J dropped 9; count of bases not matched to a gene: 7. The CDR3: CASRTSGSTGEQFF. The CDR3, as DNA: TGTGCCAGCCGGACTAGCGGGAGTACGGGTGAGCAGTTCTTC.

V is TRBV5-1 and J is TRBJ1-1; 9 bases agree with TRBD1. The CDR3 is made up of 15 amino acids. J gave up 1 base and V 5 bases, and 6 bases lay outside the gene matches. Germline V gene lookup returns CDR1 SGHRS and CDR2 YFSETQ. The CDR3: CASRVGQGENTEAFF. The CDR3 region has the DNA TGCGCCAGCAGGGTGGGACAGGGAGAGAACACTGAAGCTTTCTTT.

The genes are TRBV2 and TRBJ2-7; the match to TRBD1 covers 8 bases. J gave up 2 bases and V 8 bases, and 5 bases lay outside the gene matches. The CDR3 has 13 residues. Germline-derived CDR1 and CDR2 are SNHLY and FYNNEI. CDR3 loop: CASAGQVPYEQYF. The CDR3, as DNA: TGTGCCAGCGCGGGACAGGTACCCTACGAGCAGTACTTC.

V usage is TRBV15 and J usage is TRBJ2-7; TRBD2 might be the D (5 bases). The CDR3 extends over 14 amino acids. In germline, CDR1 is LNHNV, CDR2 YYDKDF (reference sequence). Trimming stripped 2 bases from V and 2 bases from J, with 10 bases between. The CDR3 coding sequence is TGTGCCACCAGCAGACAACTAGGCCCCTACGAGCAGTACTTC. Protein: CATSRQLGPYEQYF.

The V call is TRBV9, the J call TRBJ2-2, with a tentative D call TRBD2 (5 bases). The V gene's germline CDR1 is SGDLS and CDR2 YYNGEE. The CDR3 covers 15 residues. V dropped 4 bases and J dropped 0 bases, with 10 bases sitting between them. The CDR3 here is CASSHRGSNTGELFF. CDR3 bases: TGTGCCAGCAGCCACCGAGGGTCGAACACCGGGGAGCTGTTTTTT.

This chain connects TRBV5-1 to TRBJ2-4; D remains ambiguous. The CDR3 length is 13 residues. Trimming removed 0 bases from V and 5 bases from J, with 6 bases in between. CDR1 is SGHRS, CDR2 YFSETQ, per germline. The CDR3 region is CASSLVGQNIQYF. CDR3 nucleotide sequence: TGCGCCAGCAGCTTGGTTGGGCAAAACATTCAGTACTTC.

In DNA form, the CDR3 reads TGTGCCAGCAGTTTGGTAGCGGGAGAGCAGTACTTC. It codes for CASSLVAGEQYF. The chain recombines TRBV28 with TRBJ2-7; 8 nucleotides align to TRBD2. The CDR3 covers 12 residues. After removal of 3 bases from V and 7 bases from J, the junction contained 2 bases not matched to a gene. Germline V lookup: CDR1 MDHEN, CDR2 SYDVKM.

The V and J genes are TRBV11-3 and TRBJ1-6; 7 bases align to TRBD1. Unmatched junction bases numbered 8, after V lost 5 bases and J lost 7 bases. The CDR3 covers 15 residues. Germline values: CDR1 SGHNT, CDR2 YENEEA. The CDR3 here is CASSQGGPSNSPLHF. The DNA of the CDR3 is TGTGCCAGCAGCCAGGGGGGACCATCGAATTCACCCCTCCACTTT.

This clone was counted only a few times. The chain combines TRBV24-1 with TRBJ2-1; 9 positions match TRBD2. The germline V gene encodes CDR1 KGHDR and CDR2 SFDVKD. The V and J ends lost 5 bases and 7 bases, in that order; junction bases with no gene match: 5. The CDR3 length is 14 residues. The CDR3 bases are TGTGCCACCAGTGGTAGCGGGAGTAAAAATGAGCAGTTCTTC. Amino acid sequence: CATSGSGSKNEQFF.

The rearrangement links TRBV3-1 (or the pseudogene TRBV3-2) to TRBJ1-2; 7 bases line up with TRBD1. The J segment lost 8 bases and the V segment lost 0 bases, leaving 6 bases of the junction unmatched. Germline CDR1 LGHDT, CDR2 YNNKEL (reference sequence). The CDR3 length is 14 residues. This CDR3 reads CASSQEGRGVGYTF. The CDR3 DNA sequence: TGTGCCAGCAGCCAAGAAGGCAGGGGGGTCGGCTACACCTTC.

This chain uses TRBV2 with TRBJ1-6; D ambiguous. V lost 1 base and J 0 bases, leaving 7 bases between the germline ends. Germline loops: CDR1 SNHLY, CDR2 FYNNEI. The CDR3 consists of 16 residues. The CDR3 bases are TGTGCCAGCAGTGAAGACAGTCGCTCCTATAATTCACCCCTCCACTTT. Encoded protein: CASSEDSRSYNSPLHF.

The rearrangement joins TRBV19 to TRBJ1-4, with D possibly being TRBD1 (6 bases). The CDR3 spans 15 residues. Germline-derived CDR1 and CDR2 are LNHDA and SQIVND (reference sequence). Trimming removed 5 bases at V and 6 bases at J, with 16 bases between. The CDR3: CASSSQQGMDEKLFF. For the CDR3, the DNA is TGTGCCAGTAGTTCCCAACAGGGTATGGATGAAAAACTGTTTTTT.

J is TRBJ1-1 and V is TRBV25-1; a weak D match, TRBD1 (5 bases). Trimming removed 10 bases from V and 1 base from J, with 13 bases in between. The germline V gene has CDR1 MGHDK and CDR2 SYGVNS. CDR3 length: 13 amino acids. CDR3 in amino acids: CATRGLGNTEAFF. CDR3 coding DNA: TGTGCCACCCGGGGACTAGGGAACACTGAAGCTTTCTTT. Full variable domain (rest looked up from reference TRBV25-1 and TRBJ1-1): EADIYQTPRYLVIGTGKKITLECSQTMGHDKMYWYQQDPGMELHLIHYSYGVNSTEKGDLSSESTVSRIRTEHFPLTLESARPSHTSQYLCATRGLGNTEAFFGQGTRLTVV.

This clone was observed many times. This chain joins TRBV19 and TRBJ1-5; 7 positions match TRBD1. The CDR3 loop spans 14 amino acids. CDR1 and CDR2 (germline): LNHDA, SQIVND (reference sequence). Trimming removed 5 bases from V and 4 bases from J; junction bases left unmatched: 5. CDR3 coding DNA: TGTGCCAGTAGTCTTGAACAGGGGAATCAGCCCCAGCATTTT. This translates into CASSLEQGNQPQHF. The full variable domain, its missing parts supplied by reference TRBV19 and TRBJ1-5, is DGGITQSPKYLFRKEGQNVTLSCEQNLNHDAMYWYRQDPGQGLRLIYYSQIVNDFQKGDIAEGYSVSREKKESFPLTVTSAQKNPTAFYLCASSLEQGNQPQHFGDGTRLSIL.

The chain links TRBV7-8 to TRBJ1-1, with 11 bases that match TRBD1. CDR3 length: 14 residues. Germline V lookup: CDR1 SGHVS, CDR2 FQNEAQ. V lost 3 bases and J lost 4; bases outside the gene matches: 1. Here the CDR3 reads CASSFGTGGTEAFF. For the CDR3, the DNA is TGTGCCAGCAGCTTCGGGACAGGGGGCACTGAAGCTTTCTTT.

This clone was recorded only once. The sample has other DNA sequences that encode this CDR3 too. V is TRBV9 and J is TRBJ2-1, with TRBD1 matching 7 bases. The CDR3 length is 15 residues. V lost 2 bases and J lost 4; bases outside the gene matches: 6. The germline V gene encodes CDR1 SGDLS and CDR2 YYNGEE. The chain's CDR3 is CASSVLGDSYNEQFF. The CDR3 bases are TGTGCCAGCAGCGTCCTAGGGGACAGTTACAATGAGCAGTTCTTC.